The next 30 T cell receptor beta chains were all read from a single sample in a study of cytomegalovirus exposure and HLA in healthy donors. PCR was performed using 60 Vbeta and 13 Jbeta primers. This table comes from immunoSEQ multiplex PCR, and its TCRdb copy is limited to in-frame clones, with some not included. The sample includes about 51,000 clones. Sequencing was done on a sample of PBMCs. The receptors were gathered from a female donor in good health and CMV-seronegative.

V gene TRBV7-2 combines with J gene TRBJ2-5, with D perhaps matching TRBD2 (5 bases). In germline, CDR1 is SGHTA, CDR2 FQGNSA. There are 13 residues in the CDR3. The germline V and J ends were trimmed by 3 bases and 3 bases, with 8 bases remaining between them. The CDR3 sequence: CASSFYGKETQYF. CDR3 bases: TGTGCCAGCAGCTTTTACGGGAAAGAGACCCAGTACTTC.

In nucleotides, the CDR3 is TGTGCCAGCAGTTACGGGGGAGGCACCGGGGAGCTGTTTTTT. Its translation is CASSYGGGTGELFF. The chain uses TRBV6-5 and TRBJ2-2, with D maybe TRBD2 (6 bases). Germline V CDR1 and CDR2: MNHEY, SVGAGI. V lost 2 bases and J 4 bases, leaving 8 bases between the germline ends. The CDR3 is made up of 14 amino acids.

The chain has TRBV9 and TRBJ2-7, with TRBD1 matching 10 bases. The germline V gene encodes CDR1 SGDLS and CDR2 YYNGEE. The CDR3 is 16 amino acids. The V gene end was trimmed by 4 bases and the J gene end by 3 bases; junction bases not matched to a gene: 10. CDR3 region: CASSLNRDRGGYEQYF. As DNA, the CDR3 is TGTGCCAGCAGCTTAAACCGGGACAGGGGCGGCTACGAGCAGTACTTC.

This chain uses TRBV4-3 with TRBJ2-3, with TRBD2 identical over 10 bases. From germline, CDR1 is LGHNA and CDR2 YSLEER. There are 19 residues in the CDR3. The trim removed 0 bases at V and 0 bases at J, leaving 9 bases unmatched. The CDR3 sequence: CASSQDGVSGGESTDTQYF. In DNA, the CDR3 is TGCGCCAGCAGCCAAGACGGGGTCAGCGGGGGGGAGAGCACAGATACGCAGTATTTT.

The genes are TRBV6-1 and TRBJ1-5; D is unresolved. Germline values: CDR1 MNHNS, CDR2 SASEGT. Trimming removed 1 base at V and 7 bases at J, with 14 bases between. CDR3 length: 15 residues. This CDR3 is CASSEVGVAGQPQHF. In DNA, the CDR3 is TGTGCCAGCAGTGAAGTCGGGGTAGCGGGACAGCCCCAGCATTTT.

The rearrangement links TRBV9 to TRBJ1-2; D is uncertain. V lost 0 bases, J lost 1 base, and 7 bases lay in between. Germline values: CDR1 SGDLS, CDR2 YYNGEE. The CDR3 totals 14 residues. DNA for the CDR3: TGTGCCAGCAGCGTAGTCGGCGGTAACTATGGCTACACCTTC. It is translated as CASSVVGGNYGYTF. Looking up the rest from reference TRBV9 and TRBJ1-2 gives the full variable domain: DSGVTQTPKHLITATGQRVTLRCSPRSGDLSVYWYQQSLDQGLQFLIQYYNGEERAKGNILERFSAQQFPDLHSELNLSSLELGDSALYFCASSVVGGNYGYTFGSGTRLTVV.

V is TRBV6-5 and J is TRBJ2-7, with TRBD1 matching over 10 bases. V gave up 0 bases and J gave up 3 bases; unmatched junction bases: 5. Germline assignment: CDR1 MNHEY and CDR2 SVGAGI. This CDR3 region has 16 residues. The CDR3 here is CASSYSWTGGNYEQYF. The DNA for the CDR3 is TGTGCCAGCAGTTACTCGTGGACAGGGGGAAACTACGAGCAGTACTTC.

About this clone: At one boundary the junction diverges from the germline segment, which might be a read error. The V gene is TRBV29-1, the J gene TRBJ2-3; D is ambiguous. CDR3 length: 14 residues. Germline-derived CDR1 and CDR2 are SQVTM and ANQGSEA. In nucleotides, the CDR3 is TGCAGCGTTGAAGAAAAGTCTGCCACAGATAAGCAGTATTTT. It codes for CSVEEKSATDKQYF.

The rearrangement joins TRBV30 to TRBJ1-1; D is undetermined. Trimming took 1 base from V and 12 from J, leaving 12 bases between them. This CDR3 region has 11 residues. CDR1 is GTSNPN, CDR2 SVGIG, per germline (reference sequence). The DNA for the CDR3 is TGTGCCTGGAGTGAGCCGGTTTTGCCTTTCTTT. Translated: CAWSEPVLPFF. The full variable domain, in which reference TRBV30 and TRBJ1-1 provide the parts outside the CDR3, is SQTIHQWPATLVQPVGSPLSLECTVEGTSNPNLYWYRQAAGRGLQLLFYSVGIGQISSEVPQNLSASRPQDRQFILSSKKLLLSDSGFYLCAWSEPVLPFFGQGTRLTVV.

V gene TRBV18 combines with J gene TRBJ2-3; D is perhaps TRBD1 (5 bases). V shed 3 bases and J shed 2 bases, with 9 bases lying between them. CDR3 length equals 14 residues. Per germline, CDR1 KGHSH and CDR2 LQKENI. The CDR3 DNA is TGTGCCAGCTCACCTGACAGAAACACAGATACGCAGTATTTT. Amino acids: CASSPDRNTDTQYF.

The chain links TRBV4-1 to TRBJ1-1; a weak D match, TRBD1 (6 bases). CDR3 length: 14 residues. Trimming took off 1 base at V and 5 bases at J, with 11 bases between the two ends. The germline CDR1 and CDR2 sequences are MGHRA and YSYEKL. CDR3 DNA: TGCGCCAGCAGCCAAGTAGGCCAGGGGACTGAAGCTTTCTTT. Its protein product is CASSQVGQGTEAFF.

V and J are TRBV5-4 and TRBJ2-1, with D maybe TRBD1 (5 bases). Germline values: CDR1 SGHNT, CDR2 YYREEE (reference sequence). Trimming left V 4 bases short and J 6 bases short, with 8 bases between. This CDR3 is 12 amino acids long. The CDR3 loop is CASSTDSNEQFF. In DNA form, the CDR3 reads TGTGCCAGCAGCACCGACAGCAATGAGCAGTTCTTC.

The rearrangement uses TRBV5-1 and TRBJ2-2, with 9 bases aligning to TRBD1. The CDR3 runs 15 residues. Germline trimming cut 5 bases from V and 6 bases from J; bases unmatched to any gene: 8. Germline V CDR1 and CDR2: SGHRS, YFSETQ. The CDR3 sequence is CASSYLRQGAGELFF. Written as DNA, the CDR3 is TGCGCCAGCAGTTATCTACGACAGGGGGCCGGGGAGCTGTTTTTT.

The V and J genes are TRBV4-3 and TRBJ1-4, with D maybe TRBD1 (6 bases). The CDR3 is made up of 14 amino acids. V lost 2 bases to trimming and J lost 8 bases, with 12 bases between them. CDR1 LGHNA and CDR2 YSLEER come from the germline V gene. CDR3 sequence (DNA): TGCGCCAGCAGCCAAAACAGGGAATTCGAAAAACTGTTTTTT. This gives the protein CASSQNREFEKLFF.

The V and J genes are TRBV29-1 and TRBJ1-1; D remains unclear. Trimming took off 7 bases at V and 1 base at J, with 10 bases between the two ends. Germline lookup yields CDR1 SQVTM and CDR2 ANQGSEA. This CDR3 contains 12 residues. In nucleotides, the CDR3 is TGCAGCGCCGGGGATCCGAACACTGAAGCTTTCTTT. Protein product: CSAGDPNTEAFF.

The V gene is TRBV7-2, the J gene TRBJ2-5; 9 bases line up with TRBD1. With V trimmed by 5 bases and J by 5 bases, 6 bases remained unmatched. Germline assignment: CDR1 SGHTA and CDR2 FQGNSA. The CDR3 covers 14 residues. CDR3 loop: CASSAGQGLETQYF. In nucleotides, the CDR3 is TGTGCCAGCAGCGCTGGACAGGGGTTGGAGACCCAGTACTTC.

The rearrangement joins TRBV30 to TRBJ2-1, with TRBD2 matching 7 bases. The junction had 6 bases not matched to a gene; V was cut back by 0 bases and J by 4 bases. The CDR3 totals 15 residues. Germline CDR1 and CDR2: GTSNPN and SVGIG (reference sequence). CDR3 nucleotides: TGTGCCTGGAGTGTATGGTCTAGCGGTTACAATGAGCAGTTCTTC. Translated, it gives CAWSVWSSGYNEQFF.

V is TRBV4-1 and J is TRBJ1-4, with TRBD1 identical over 11 bases. Germline-derived CDR1 and CDR2 are MGHRA and YSYEKL. V dropped 0 bases and J dropped 4; count of bases not matched to a gene: 4. The length of the CDR3 is 17 residues. CDR3 in DNA: TGCGCCAGCAGCCAAGATGGACAGGGGGCAGGTAATGAAAAACTGTTTTTT. Its translation: CASSQDGQGAGNEKLFF.

This rearrangement joins TRBV19 to TRBJ2-2; TRBD1 agrees at 8 bases. Germline V gene lookup returns CDR1 LNHDA and CDR2 SQIVND (reference sequence). The CDR3 runs to 15 residues. Germline trimming cut 8 bases from V and 3 bases from J; bases unmatched to any gene: 8. Here the CDR3 DNA reads TGTGCCAGTTCCCAGGGGGCGCGTTACACCGGGGAGCTGTTTTTT. The encoded protein is CASSQGARYTGELFF.

The chain employs TRBV5-1 and TRBJ2-1; weak D call: TRBD2 (6 bases). The V end was cut by 2 bases, the J end by 4 bases, with 13 bases between. Looked up from germline, CDR1 is SGHRS and CDR2 is YFSETQ. This CDR3 comprises 15 residues. The CDR3 loop reads CASSLRDSGYNEQFF. In DNA, the CDR3 is TGCGCCAGCAGCTTAAGGGACTCCGGGTACAATGAGCAGTTCTTC. Using reference TRBV5-1 and TRBJ2-1 for the parts outside the CDR3, the full variable domain is KAGVTQTPRYLIKTRGQQVTLSCSPISGHRSVSWYQQTPGQGLQFLFEYFSETQRNKGNFPGRFSGRQFSNSRSEMNVSTLELGDSALYLCASSLRDSGYNEQFFGPGTRLTVL.

The J gene is TRBJ2-1, the V gene TRBV5-5, with 9 positions matching TRBD2. The J segment lost 3 bases and the V segment lost 4 bases, leaving 5 bases of the junction unmatched. CDR1 is SGHKS, CDR2 YYEKEE, per germline (reference sequence). This CDR3 comprises 15 residues. The CDR3 nucleotides are TGTGCCAGCAGCGCCGGACTAGCGAGCTACAATGAGCAGTTCTTC. As protein: CASSAGLASYNEQFF.

Remarks on this clone: Other DNA variants within this sample encode the same CDR3. This chain links TRBV20-1 with TRBJ2-5, with unresolved D. Germline CDR1 reads DFQATT; CDR2 reads SNEGSKA (reference sequence). This CDR3 has 11 residues. V was shortened by 1 base and J by 4 bases, with 4 bases between the two germline ends. CDR3 residues: CSARVLETQYF. The CDR3 DNA reads as TGCAGTGCTAGAGTCTTAGAGACCCAGTACTTC.

The J gene is TRBJ2-2, the V gene TRBV6-5; D gene unclear. This CDR3 has 15 amino acids. CDR1 is MNHEY and CDR2 is SVGAGI in the germline V gene. V dropped 0 bases and J dropped 6 bases, with 11 bases sitting between them. The chain's CDR3 is CASSYSGRPAGELFF. CDR3 DNA sequence: TGTGCCAGCAGTTACTCTGGCAGGCCTGCCGGGGAGCTGTTTTTT.

The chain couples TRBV28 to TRBJ1-1; 8 positions agree with TRBD1. The V gene's germline CDR1 is MDHEN and CDR2 SYDVKM. V shed 5 bases and J 9 bases; nucleotides not matched to a gene: 8. The CDR3 runs to 13 residues. CDR3: CASSPRDRSKAFF. CDR3 DNA: TGTGCCAGCAGTCCAAGGGACAGGAGCAAAGCTTTCTTT.

This rearrangement joins TRBV5-1 to TRBJ2-7; 8 positions match TRBD2. The germline CDR1 and CDR2 sequences are SGHRS and YFSETQ. The ends lost 4 bases at V and 2 bases at J; junction bases unmatched: 5. This CDR3 is 14 amino acids long. The CDR3 here is CASSPRGLAYEQYF. The CDR3 DNA follows: TGCGCCAGCAGCCCCCGGGGACTAGCCTACGAGCAGTACTTC.

The chain has TRBV2 and TRBJ1-2; possibly TRBD1 for D (5 bases). V was pared by 6 bases and J by 4 bases, with 9 bases between. The CDR3 has 12 residues. CDR1 and CDR2 from the germline V gene are SNHLY and FYNNEI. The CDR3, as DNA: TGTGCCAGCAGCGAGGGACTCTATGGCTACACCTTC. This sequence encodes CASSEGLYGYTF. The entire variable domain, with the rest obtained from reference TRBV2 and TRBJ1-2, is as follows: EPEVTQTPSHQVTQMGQEVILRCVPISNHLYFYWYRQILGQKVEFLVSFYNNEISEKSEIFDDQFSVERPDGSNFTLKIRSTKLEDSAMYFCASSEGLYGYTFGSGTRLTVV.

This chain links TRBV7-9 with TRBJ1-2; no reliable D call. V lost 4 bases, J lost 4 bases, and 7 bases lay in between. This CDR3 is 12 amino acids long. Per germline, CDR1 SEHNR and CDR2 FQNEAQ (reference sequence). The CDR3 region has the DNA TGTGCCAGCAGCTCCGAGGGCTATGGCTACACCTTC. This codes for CASSSEGYGYTF.

The genes are TRBV29-1 and TRBJ1-2; D may be TRBD1 (5 bases). The CDR3 is 12 amino acids. Per the germline V gene, CDR1 is SQVTM and CDR2 is ANQGSEA. Trimming shortened V by 7 bases and J by 4 bases, and 13 bases separated the two germline ends. As DNA, the CDR3 is TGCAGCGCCCTTGGACATAGCTATGGCTACACCTTC. Translated: CSALGHSYGYTF.

The chain joins TRBV28 to TRBJ2-7, with D possibly TRBD1 on 5 matching bases. The CDR3 runs to 15 residues. Germline V gene sequence: CDR1 MDHEN, CDR2 SYDVKM. The V and J ends lost 6 bases and 5 bases respectively, with 20 bases between them. The CDR3 nucleotides are TGTGCCAGCAGGGTAGTATCGAGGTTGGGGCACGAGCAGTACTTC. Its protein is CASRVVSRLGHEQYF.

This chain uses TRBV7-9 with TRBJ2-7, with a tentative D call TRBD2 (6 bases). Germline lookup yields CDR1 SEHNR and CDR2 FQNEAQ (reference sequence). The CDR3 sequence is 16 residues long. The ends were cut back, 0 bases at V and 6 bases at J, with 18 bases in the middle. The CDR3: CASSLALGGARTEQYF. The CDR3 nucleotides are TGTGCCAGCAGCTTAGCGCTAGGAGGGGCAAGGACCGAGCAGTACTTC.